One and the same sample provided the 10 T cell receptor beta chains below, sequenced in a study of cytomegalovirus exposure and HLA in healthy donors. Use of 60 Vbeta and 13 Jbeta primers characterized the PCR. The method was immunoSEQ multiplex PCR; TCRdb's version includes in-frame clones alone and lacks a portion of them. This table holds roughly 130,000 clones, 80% found once. Source material: PBMCs. The receptors shown here come from a male donor in good health and CMV-seronegative.

This chain links TRBV10-3 with TRBJ1-1; D uncertain. V was trimmed by 0 bases and J by 11 bases, leaving 7 bases between them. The CDR3 spans 11 residues. From germline, CDR1 is ENHRY and CDR2 SYGVKD. For the CDR3, the DNA is TGTGCCATCAGTGAGTCGAGGGTCGCTTTCTTT. Protein sequence: CAISESRVAFF.

The chain recombines TRBV5-6 with TRBJ2-7; 8 bases agree with TRBD2. The CDR3 sequence is 16 residues long. V lost 3 bases, J lost 3 bases, and 11 bases stayed unmatched. Per the germline V gene, CDR1 is SGHDT and CDR2 is YYEEEE. CDR3 sequence: CASSSPVRGAVYEQYF. CDR3 coding DNA: TGTGCCAGCAGCTCTCCTGTGCGGGGGGCGGTCTACGAGCAGTACTTC.

The rearrangement uses TRBV30 and TRBJ2-7; maybe TRBD1 (6 bases). The germline V gene encodes CDR1 GTSNPN and CDR2 SVGIG (reference sequence). V lost 7 bases, J lost 6 bases, and 10 bases lay in between. CDR3 length: 10 amino acids. CDR3 coding DNA: TGTGCCTCGGGACATCCCGAGCAGTACTTC. This codes for CASGHPEQYF.

This clone was counted only a few times. V usage is TRBV2 and J usage is TRBJ2-7, with 7 bases matching TRBD1. This CDR3 has 12 amino acids. V was clipped by 8 bases and J by 1 base; unmatched bases: 2. In germline, CDR1 is SNHLY, CDR2 FYNNEI. In DNA, the CDR3 is TGTGCCAGCGGGGGACAGTCCTACGAGCAGTACTTC. It specifies CASGGQSYEQYF.

This sequence joins TRBV6-6 and TRBJ1-2, with D uncertain. This CDR3 comprises 14 residues. The V gene lost 0 bases and the J gene lost 5 bases, with 10 bases spanning the gap. Germline CDR1 and CDR2: MNHNY and SVGAGI (reference sequence). The CDR3, as DNA: TGTGCCAGCAGTTACTCGGCAGACATATATGGCTACACCTTC. Protein sequence: CASSYSADIYGYTF.

Only one count was recorded for this clone. The rearrangement links TRBV30 to TRBJ1-2, with D unresolved. The CDR3 loop spans 12 amino acids. Germline CDR1 GTSNPN, CDR2 SVGIG (reference sequence). Deletions cut 2 bases from V and 8 bases from J, with 12 bases between. As DNA, the CDR3 is TGTGCCTGGAGTCTACTAGGGTCCGGCTACACCTTC. The encoded protein is CAWSLLGSGYTF.

The rearrangement uses TRBV6-1 and TRBJ2-3, with 8 bases that match TRBD2. The CDR3 length is 17 residues. V gave up 2 bases and J gave up 4 bases; unmatched junction bases: 11. In germline, CDR1 is MNHNS, CDR2 SASEGT. The CDR3 here is CASSEIFRSGRPDTQYF. The CDR3 coding sequence is TGTGCCAGCAGTGAAATCTTTCGGAGCGGGAGACCAGATACGCAGTATTTT.

V usage is TRBV2 and J usage is TRBJ2-2; D might be TRBD1 (6 bases). The V gene's germline CDR1 is SNHLY and CDR2 FYNNEI. Trimming took off 3 bases at V and 7 bases at J, with 18 bases between the two ends. The CDR3 runs 16 residues. CDR3 sequence reads: CASSEGQGFWIGELFF. CDR3 bases: TGTGCCAGCAGTGAGGGTCAGGGGTTTTGGATCGGGGAGCTGTTTTTT.

On this clone: The junction departs from the called germline gene at one end, perhaps through a read error. The V gene is TRBV6-5, the J gene TRBJ2-6; possibly TRBD1 for D (5 bases). The CDR3 is 14 amino acids. Germline V CDR1 and CDR2: MNHEY, SVGAGI. The CDR3 nucleotides read TGTGCCAGCAGTACCCTCTCTGGGGCCAACGGCCTGACTTTC. Amino acids: CASSTLSGANGLTF.

This sequence joins TRBV6-5 and TRBJ1-4, with a weak D call TRBD1 (5 bases). Germline V CDR1 and CDR2: MNHEY, SVGAGI. V gave up 0 bases and J gave up 0 bases, with 8 bases separating them. This CDR3 is built from 16 residues. The CDR3 region is CASSYSRGATNEKLFF. The CDR3, as DNA: TGTGCCAGCAGTTACTCGCGGGGGGCAACTAATGAAAAACTGTTTTTT.